This TCR beta chain came from a study of PD-1 blockade in classical Hodgkin lymphoma. Points from the study as a whole: Newly diagnosed patients and complete responders had comparable diversity at baseline. Healthy donors were reported to have higher baseline TCR diversity than newly diagnosed patients. There was a significant rise in CD4+ TCR diversity by C4D1, with no such rise for CD8+.

Assay used: immunoSEQ multiplex PCR; TCRdb lists only in-frame clones, some missing. The sample gives some 30,000 clones, roughly two thirds of which show up once; roughly 15% is in the top ten. The CDR3 has 13 residues. The J segment lost 10 bases and the V segment lost 7 bases, leaving 13 bases of the junction unmatched. Germline V gives CDR1 SGHDT, CDR2 YYEEEE. Brentuximab vedotin exposure varied, and every patient relapsed after autologous stem cell transplantation. Relapsed/refractory classical Hodgkin lymphoma patients had complete, partial or progressive responses. Of note for this clone: Its antigen is as yet unknown.

The material sequenced was peripheral blood mononuclear cells (PBMCs), taken before the second cycle of nivolumab. The sequence was obtained from a human donor with classical Hodgkin lymphoma. The V call is TRBV5-6, the J call TRBJ1-1; 7 bases fit TRBD1. This chain's CDR3 is CASLPGRQGRAFF. CDR3 nucleotides: TGTGCCAGCCTCCCTGGGCGACAGGGTAGAGCTTTCTTT.